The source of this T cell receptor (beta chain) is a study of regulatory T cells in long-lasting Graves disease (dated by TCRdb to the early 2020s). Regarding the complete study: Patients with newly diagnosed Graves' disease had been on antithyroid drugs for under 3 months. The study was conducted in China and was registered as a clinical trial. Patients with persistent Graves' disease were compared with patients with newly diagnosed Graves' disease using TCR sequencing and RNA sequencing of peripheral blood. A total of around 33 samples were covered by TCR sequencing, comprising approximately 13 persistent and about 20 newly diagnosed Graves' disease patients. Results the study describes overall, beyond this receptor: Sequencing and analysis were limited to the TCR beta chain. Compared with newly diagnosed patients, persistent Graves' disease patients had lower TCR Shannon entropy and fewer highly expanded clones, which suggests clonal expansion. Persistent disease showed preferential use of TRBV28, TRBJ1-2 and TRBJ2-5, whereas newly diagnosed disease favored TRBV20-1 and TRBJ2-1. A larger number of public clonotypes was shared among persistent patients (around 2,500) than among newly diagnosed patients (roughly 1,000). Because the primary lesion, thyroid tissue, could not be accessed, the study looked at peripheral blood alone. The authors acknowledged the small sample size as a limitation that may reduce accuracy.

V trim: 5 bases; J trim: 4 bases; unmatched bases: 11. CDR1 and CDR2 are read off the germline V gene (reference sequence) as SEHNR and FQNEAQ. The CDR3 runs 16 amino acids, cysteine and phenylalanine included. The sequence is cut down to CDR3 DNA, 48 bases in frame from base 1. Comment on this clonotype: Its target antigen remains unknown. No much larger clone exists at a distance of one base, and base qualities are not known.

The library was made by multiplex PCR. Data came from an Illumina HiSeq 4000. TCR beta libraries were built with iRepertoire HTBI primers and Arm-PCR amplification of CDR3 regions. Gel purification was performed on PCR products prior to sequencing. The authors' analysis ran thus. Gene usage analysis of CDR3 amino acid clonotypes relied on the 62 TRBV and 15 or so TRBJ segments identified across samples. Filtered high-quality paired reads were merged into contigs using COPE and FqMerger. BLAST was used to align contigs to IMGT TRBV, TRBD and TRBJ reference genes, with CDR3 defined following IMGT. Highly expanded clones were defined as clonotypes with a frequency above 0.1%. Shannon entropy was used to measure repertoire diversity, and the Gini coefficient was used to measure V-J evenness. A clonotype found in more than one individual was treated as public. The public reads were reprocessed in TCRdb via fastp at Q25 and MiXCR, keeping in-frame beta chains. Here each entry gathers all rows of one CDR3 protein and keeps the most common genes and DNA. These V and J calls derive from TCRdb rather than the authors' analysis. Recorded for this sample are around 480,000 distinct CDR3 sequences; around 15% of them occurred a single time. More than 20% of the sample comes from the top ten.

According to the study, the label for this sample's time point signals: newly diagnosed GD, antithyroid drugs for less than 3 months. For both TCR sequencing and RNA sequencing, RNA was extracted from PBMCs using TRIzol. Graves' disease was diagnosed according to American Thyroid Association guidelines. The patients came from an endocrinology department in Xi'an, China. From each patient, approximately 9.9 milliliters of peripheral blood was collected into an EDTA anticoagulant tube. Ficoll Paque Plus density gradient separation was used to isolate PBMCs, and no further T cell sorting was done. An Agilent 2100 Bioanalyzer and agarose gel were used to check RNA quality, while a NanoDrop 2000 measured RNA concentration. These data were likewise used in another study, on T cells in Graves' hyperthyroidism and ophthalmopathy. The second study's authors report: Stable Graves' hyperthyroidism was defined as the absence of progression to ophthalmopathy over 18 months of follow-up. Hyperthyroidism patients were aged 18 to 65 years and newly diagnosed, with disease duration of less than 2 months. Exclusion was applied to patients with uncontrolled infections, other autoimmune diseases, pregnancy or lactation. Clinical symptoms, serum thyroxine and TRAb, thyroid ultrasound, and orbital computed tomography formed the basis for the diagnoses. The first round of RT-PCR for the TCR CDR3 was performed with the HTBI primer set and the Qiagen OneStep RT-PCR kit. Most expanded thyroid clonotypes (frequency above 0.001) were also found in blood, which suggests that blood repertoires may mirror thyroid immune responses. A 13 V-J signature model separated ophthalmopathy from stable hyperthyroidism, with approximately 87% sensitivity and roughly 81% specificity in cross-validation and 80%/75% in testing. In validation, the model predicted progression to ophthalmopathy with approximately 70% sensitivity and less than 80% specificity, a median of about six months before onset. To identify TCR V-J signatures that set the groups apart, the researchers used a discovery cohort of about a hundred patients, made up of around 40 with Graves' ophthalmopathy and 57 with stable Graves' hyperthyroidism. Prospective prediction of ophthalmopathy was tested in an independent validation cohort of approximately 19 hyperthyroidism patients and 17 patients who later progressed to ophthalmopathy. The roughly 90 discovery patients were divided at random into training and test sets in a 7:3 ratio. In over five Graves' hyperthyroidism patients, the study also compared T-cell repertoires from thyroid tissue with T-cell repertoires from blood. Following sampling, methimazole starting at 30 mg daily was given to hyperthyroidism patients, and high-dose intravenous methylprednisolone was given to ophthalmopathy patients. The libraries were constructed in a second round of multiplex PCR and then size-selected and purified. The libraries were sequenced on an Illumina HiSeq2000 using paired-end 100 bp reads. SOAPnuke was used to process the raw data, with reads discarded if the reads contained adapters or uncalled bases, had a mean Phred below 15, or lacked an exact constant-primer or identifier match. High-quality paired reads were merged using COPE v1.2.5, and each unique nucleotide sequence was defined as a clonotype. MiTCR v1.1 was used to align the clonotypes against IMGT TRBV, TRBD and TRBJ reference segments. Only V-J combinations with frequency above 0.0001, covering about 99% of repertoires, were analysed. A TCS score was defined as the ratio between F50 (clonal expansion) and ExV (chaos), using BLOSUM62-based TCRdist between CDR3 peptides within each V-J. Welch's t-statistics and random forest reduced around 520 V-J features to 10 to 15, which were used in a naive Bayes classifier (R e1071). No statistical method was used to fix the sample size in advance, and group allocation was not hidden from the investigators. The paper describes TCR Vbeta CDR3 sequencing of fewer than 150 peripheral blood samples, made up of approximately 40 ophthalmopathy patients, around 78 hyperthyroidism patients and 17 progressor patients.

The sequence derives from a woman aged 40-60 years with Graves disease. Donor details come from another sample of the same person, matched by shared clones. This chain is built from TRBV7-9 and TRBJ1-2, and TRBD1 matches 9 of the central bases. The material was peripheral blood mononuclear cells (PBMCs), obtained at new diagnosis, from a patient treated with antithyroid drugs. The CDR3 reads CASSTGAIQGAYGYTF. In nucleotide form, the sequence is TGTGCCAGCAGCACTGGGGCCATACAGGGGGCCTATGGCTACACCTTC. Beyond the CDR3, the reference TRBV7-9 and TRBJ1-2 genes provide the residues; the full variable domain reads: DTGVSQNPRHKITKRGQNVTFRCDPISEHNRLYWYRQTLGQGPEFLTYFQNEAQLEKSRLLSDRFSAERPKGSFSTLEIQRTEQGDSAMYLCASSTGAIQGAYGYTFGSGTRLTVV.